The present TCR beta chain was sequenced within a study of cytomegalovirus exposure and HLA in healthy donors. With 60 Vbeta and 13 Jbeta primers, the PCR was carried out. Using immunoSEQ multiplex PCR, the repertoire was profiled, and TCRdb retains in-frame clones only, with some absent. The table includes roughly 130,000 clones, roughly 80% detected once. This TCR derives from a woman aged 40 to 50 in good health and CMV-seronegative. The sequencing input was PBMCs.

This CDR3 is CASSQDGTRDLYGYTF. The CDR3 DNA follows: TGTGCCAGCAGCCAAGATGGAACAAGAGACTTGTATGGCTACACCTTC. The chain joins TRBV4-2 to TRBJ1-2; no definite D call. The ends were cut back, 0 bases at V and 5 bases at J, with 16 bases in the middle. Germline V gene lookup returns CDR1 LGHNA and CDR2 YNFKEQ. This CDR3 is 16 amino acids long.